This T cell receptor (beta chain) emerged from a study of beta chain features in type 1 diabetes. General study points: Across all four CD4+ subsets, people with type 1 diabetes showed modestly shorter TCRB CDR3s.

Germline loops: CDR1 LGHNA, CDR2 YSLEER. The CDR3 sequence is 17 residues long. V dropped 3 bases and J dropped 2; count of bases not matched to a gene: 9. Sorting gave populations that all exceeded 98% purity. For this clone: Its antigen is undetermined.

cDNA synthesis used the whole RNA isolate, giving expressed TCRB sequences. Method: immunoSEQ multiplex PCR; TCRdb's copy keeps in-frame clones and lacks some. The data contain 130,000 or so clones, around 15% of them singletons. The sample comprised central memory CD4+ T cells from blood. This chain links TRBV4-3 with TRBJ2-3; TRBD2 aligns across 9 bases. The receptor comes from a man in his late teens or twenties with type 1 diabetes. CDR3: CASSQLGLAGNTDTQYF. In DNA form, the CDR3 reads TGCGCCAGCAGCCAGCTGGGCCTAGCGGGGAACACAGATACGCAGTATTTT.